This TCR beta chain was found in a study of vaccination and CD4 T cells after COVID-19. This CDR3 spans 13 amino acids. V lost 5 bases, J lost 8 bases, and 15 bases lay in between. CDR1 and CDR2 (germline): SGHVS, FQNEAQ. This clonotype was recorded a few times. Its antigen is not known. Time point noted: late sampling 161 to 241 days after vaccination in a few convalescent patients. Treatment given: approximately 9-day PBMC culture with coronavirus spike peptide pools or control peptides (ViraFEST assay). An Oncomine TCR Beta short-read assay was used to sequence the DNA from cultured CD4+ T cells. TCRdb re-analysed the PCR reads in MiXCR, keeping a single row per CDR3 protein. Of tens of thousands of distinct CDR3 sequences listed, roughly 40% are singletons.

The sequence was collected from a human donor who had recovered from COVID-19. Source: CD4+ T cells from blood, cultured in vitro, taken about 7 months after SARS-CoV-2 vaccination. V usage is TRBV7-8 and J usage is TRBJ1-2; no clear D gene. CDR3 in DNA: TGTGCCAGCAGCCGCCGGGCCCTTTGGGGCTACACCTTC. Translating it yields CASSRRALWGYTF. Filled out from reference TRBV7-8 and TRBJ1-2, the complete variable domain reads GAGVSQSPRYKVAKRGQDVALRCDPISGHVSLFWYQQALGQGPEFLTYFQNEAQLDKSGLPSDRFFAERPEGSVSTLKIQRTQQEDSAVYLCASSRRALWGYTFGSGTRLTVV.